These 8 T cell receptor beta chains were all obtained from the same sample, sequenced in a study of OX40 agonist ivuxolimab in advanced cancers. Assay: immunoSEQ multiplex PCR; the TCRdb copy retains only in-frame clones and omits some. The table has roughly 35,000 clones, 81% seen once. The specimen comprised CD4+ or CD8+ T cells sorted from blood, sampled in a trial of the OX40 agonist ivuxolimab. The receptor set was obtained from an adult with an advanced solid tumor such as melanoma, head and neck, liver or kidney cancer.

V is TRBV4-3 and J is TRBJ2-3; the D gene is possibly TRBD2 (5 bases). The V end lost 0 bases, the J end lost 5 bases, and 15 bases lay between the germline ends. The V gene's germline CDR1 is LGHNA and CDR2 YSLEER. The CDR3 loop spans 16 amino acids. The CDR3 here is CASSQDLYGVLDTQYF. The CDR3, as DNA: TGCGCCAGCAGCCAAGATCTTTACGGGGTTTTAGATACGCAGTATTTT.

This clone occurred a few times. The J gene is TRBJ2-3, the V gene TRBV7-8; D is unclear. There are 13 residues in the CDR3. The germline V gene has CDR1 SGHVS and CDR2 FQNEAQ. The V gene lost 5 bases and the J gene lost 6 bases, with 12 bases spanning the gap. The CDR3 coding sequence is TGTGCCAGCAGCCCAAAAAGTAGGGATACGCAGTATTTT. This translates into CASSPKSRDTQYF.

The chain uses TRBV2 and TRBJ2-5, with D uncertain. The CDR3 loop spans 13 amino acids. Germline-derived CDR1 and CDR2 are SNHLY and FYNNEI. V was trimmed by 8 bases and J by 2 bases, leaving 12 bases between them. CDR3: CASSYFEQETQYF. The CDR3 DNA reads TGTGCCAGCTCCTACTTCGAGCAAGAGACCCAGTACTTC. Together with reference TRBV2 and TRBJ2-5, the CDR3 gives the full variable domain: EPEVTQTPSHQVTQMGQEVILRCVPISNHLYFYWYRQILGQKVEFLVSFYNNEISEKSEIFDDQFSVERPDGSNFTLKIRSTKLEDSAMYFCASSYFEQETQYFGPGTRLLVL.

This clone was detected only a few times. The chain uses TRBV10-3 and TRBJ2-3; 7 nucleotides line up with TRBD1. Trimming took 5 bases from V and 0 from J; bases not matched to a gene: 5. The CDR3 is made up of 15 amino acids. Germline values: CDR1 ENHRY, CDR2 SYGVKD. The CDR3: CAISRTGQSTDTQYF. CDR3 DNA sequence: TGTGCCATCAGTCGGACAGGACAAAGCACAGATACGCAGTATTTT.

The V gene is TRBV5-4, the J gene TRBJ2-3, with D perhaps TRBD2 (5 bases). Germline CDR1 is SGHNT and CDR2 is YYREEE (reference sequence). V lost 4 bases to trimming and J lost 2 bases, with 14 bases between them. CDR3 length equals 15 residues. CDR3 in amino acids: CASSVDFNPTDTQYF. CDR3 DNA sequence: TGTGCCAGCAGCGTGGACTTCAACCCCACAGATACGCAGTATTTT.

This clone is large (0.1 to 1%) within its sample. The chain recombines TRBV2 with TRBJ1-5; D gene unclear. Germline V gene sequence: CDR1 SNHLY, CDR2 FYNNEI. Trimming left V 4 bases short and J 3 bases short, with 7 bases between. The CDR3 sequence is 13 residues long. CDR3 DNA sequence: TGTGCCAGCAGTGGCCCGACCAATCAGCCCCAGCATTTT. Protein product: CASSGPTNQPQHF.

The V and J genes are TRBV4-1 and TRBJ1-3; unclear D gene. This CDR3 is 16 amino acids long. Germline V lookup: CDR1 MGHRA, CDR2 YSYEKL. The V and J ends lost 0 bases and 8 bases respectively, with 17 bases between them. CDR3 nucleotides: TGCGCCAGCAGCCAAGATCCGATCGCCAGGCGGCACACCATATATTTT. It encodes CASSQDPIARRHTIYF.

The CDR3 here is CASSLGAYSEYNEQFF. CDR3 nucleotides: TGTGCCAGCAGCTTAGGGGCATATAGCGAGTACAATGAGCAGTTCTTC. The chain couples TRBV7-8 to TRBJ2-1, with D maybe TRBD2 (5 bases). Trimming took off 1 base at V and 4 bases at J, with 14 bases between the two ends. The CDR3 runs to 16 residues. Germline assignment: CDR1 SGHVS and CDR2 FQNEAQ.